This T cell receptor (beta chain) emerged from a study of identical twins. Study findings and constraints: A lower insertion count was a feature of abundant cord blood beta clonotypes, with no such feature in memory repertoires.

Germline V gives CDR1 DFQATT, CDR2 SNEGSKA (reference sequence). Trimming stripped 1 base from V and 1 base from J, with 8 bases between. The CDR3 consists of 14 residues. This clonotype was observed a few times. The antigen is undetermined. It was template switching that added a universal primer site, and there were unique molecular identifiers on the cDNA. Each CDR3 protein gets one entry after TCRdb re-called the 5' RACE reads with MiXCR. Counted here are 450,000 to 650,000 distinct CDR3 sequences, roughly 15% occurring once; the ten biggest clones make up roughly 0.43%. The same sample was also studied in work on yellow fever vaccine responses in identical twins. That source notes: Reports say the vaccine T cell response in twins looked partly convergent and partly personalized.

This chain joins TRBV20-1 and TRBJ2-1; D not resolved. Sequences were obtained from CD4+ T cells sorted from blood. This sequence was found in a woman aged 18-35 years in good health. The CDR3 sequence is CSARGTVSYNEQFF. The CDR3 DNA reads as TGCAGTGCTAGAGGGACGGTGTCCTACAATGAGCAGTTCTTC.